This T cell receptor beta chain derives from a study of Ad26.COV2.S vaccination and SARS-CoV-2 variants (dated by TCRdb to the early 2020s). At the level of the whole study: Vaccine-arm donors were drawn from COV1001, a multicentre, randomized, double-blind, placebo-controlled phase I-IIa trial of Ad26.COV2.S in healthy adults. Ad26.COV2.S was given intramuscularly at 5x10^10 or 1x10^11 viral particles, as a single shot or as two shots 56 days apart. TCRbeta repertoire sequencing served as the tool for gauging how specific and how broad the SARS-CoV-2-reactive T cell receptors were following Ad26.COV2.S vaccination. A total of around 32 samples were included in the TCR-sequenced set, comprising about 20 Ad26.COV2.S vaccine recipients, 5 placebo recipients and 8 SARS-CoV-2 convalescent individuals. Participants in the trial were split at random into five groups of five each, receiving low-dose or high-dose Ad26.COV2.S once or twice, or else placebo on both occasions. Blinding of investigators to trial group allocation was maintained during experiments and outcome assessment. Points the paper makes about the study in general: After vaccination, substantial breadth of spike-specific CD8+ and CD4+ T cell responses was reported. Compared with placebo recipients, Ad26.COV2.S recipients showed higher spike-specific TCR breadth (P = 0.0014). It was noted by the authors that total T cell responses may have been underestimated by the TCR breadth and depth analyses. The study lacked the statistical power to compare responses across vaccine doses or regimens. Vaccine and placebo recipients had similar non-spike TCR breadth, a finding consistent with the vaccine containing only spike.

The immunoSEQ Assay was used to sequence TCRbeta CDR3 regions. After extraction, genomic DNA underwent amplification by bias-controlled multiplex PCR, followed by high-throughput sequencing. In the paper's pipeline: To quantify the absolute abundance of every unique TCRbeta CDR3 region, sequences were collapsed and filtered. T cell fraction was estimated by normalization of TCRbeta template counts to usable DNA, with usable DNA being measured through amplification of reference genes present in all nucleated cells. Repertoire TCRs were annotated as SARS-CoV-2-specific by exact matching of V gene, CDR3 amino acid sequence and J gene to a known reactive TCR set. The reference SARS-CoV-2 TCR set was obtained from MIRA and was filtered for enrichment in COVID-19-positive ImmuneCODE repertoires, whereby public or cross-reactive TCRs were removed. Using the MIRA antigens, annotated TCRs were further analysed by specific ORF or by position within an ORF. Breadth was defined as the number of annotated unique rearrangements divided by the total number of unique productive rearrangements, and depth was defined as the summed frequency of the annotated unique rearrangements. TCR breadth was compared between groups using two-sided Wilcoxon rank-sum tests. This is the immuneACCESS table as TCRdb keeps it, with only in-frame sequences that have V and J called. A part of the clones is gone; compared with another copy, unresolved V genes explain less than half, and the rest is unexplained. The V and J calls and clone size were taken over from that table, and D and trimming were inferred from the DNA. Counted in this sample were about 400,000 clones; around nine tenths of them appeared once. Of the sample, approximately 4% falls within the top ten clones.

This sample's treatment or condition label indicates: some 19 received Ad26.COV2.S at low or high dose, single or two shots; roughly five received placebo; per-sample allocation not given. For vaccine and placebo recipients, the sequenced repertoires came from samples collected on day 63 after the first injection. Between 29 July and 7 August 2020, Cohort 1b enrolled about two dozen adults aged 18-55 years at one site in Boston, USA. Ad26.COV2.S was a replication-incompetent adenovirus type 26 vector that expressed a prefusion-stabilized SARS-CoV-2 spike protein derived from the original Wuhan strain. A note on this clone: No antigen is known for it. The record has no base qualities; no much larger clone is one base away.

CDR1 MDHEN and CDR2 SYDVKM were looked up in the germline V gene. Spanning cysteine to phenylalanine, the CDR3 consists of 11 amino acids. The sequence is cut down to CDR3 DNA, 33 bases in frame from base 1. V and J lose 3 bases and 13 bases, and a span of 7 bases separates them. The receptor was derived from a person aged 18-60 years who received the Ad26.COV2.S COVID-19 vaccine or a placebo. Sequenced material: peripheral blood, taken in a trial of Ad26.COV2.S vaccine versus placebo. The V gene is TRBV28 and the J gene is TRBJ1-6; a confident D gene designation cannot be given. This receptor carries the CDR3 CASSLGSPLHF. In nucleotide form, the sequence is TGTGCCAGCAGTTTGGGCAGCCCCCTCCACTTT.